The 26 T cell receptor beta chains in this list originate from one sample, sequenced in a study of cytomegalovirus exposure and HLA in healthy donors (dated by TCRdb to 2016 to 2017). Libraries were constructed by the immunoSEQ multiplex PCR assay. The multiplex PCR relied on a mix of 60 forward primers for TCR Vbeta segments and 13 reverse primers for TCR Jbeta segments. TCRdb took this table from immuneACCESS and kept in-frame rearrangements with V and J called. Such tables lack part of the clones; where checked against another copy, unresolved V genes explain under half of the gap, and the rest is unexplained. Counted in this sample were 85,000 to 100,000 clones; 69% of them appeared once. The top ten clones comprise roughly 2.8% of the sample. Sequencing was done on a sample of PBMCs. The source of these receptors is a man aged 50-60 years in good health and CMV-seronegative.

V usage is TRBV7-2 and J usage is TRBJ1-5, with D unresolved. Trimming took 3 bases from V and 2 from J, leaving 8 bases between them. Germline-derived CDR1 and CDR2 are SGHTA and FQGNSA. The CDR3 contains 14 residues. Written as DNA, the CDR3 is TGTGCCAGCAGCTTTCTAACCGGCAATCAGCCCCAGCATTTT. Translating gives CASSFLTGNQPQHF.

This clone was detected only a few times. The chain carries TRBV9 and TRBJ2-1; D unresolved. Germline CDR1 reads SGDLS; CDR2 reads YYNGEE. The ends were cut back, 0 bases at V and 0 bases at J, with 7 bases in the middle. This CDR3 region has 15 residues. CDR3 sequence reads: CASSVAQNSYNEQFF. The CDR3 region has the DNA TGTGCCAGCAGCGTAGCCCAGAACTCCTACAATGAGCAGTTCTTC.

V is TRBV6-4 and J is TRBJ2-3; 9 bases align to TRBD2. This CDR3 is built from 15 residues. CDR1 and CDR2 from the germline V gene are MRHNA and SNTAGT. Losses at the gene ends were 6 bases for V and 0 bases for J; bases not matched to a gene: 4. CDR3 nucleotides: TGTGCCAGCAGCCACCTAGCGGGAAGCACAGATACGCAGTATTTT. Protein sequence: CASSHLAGSTDTQYF.

The CDR3 region is CASSRFDSSNQPQHF. The CDR3, as DNA: TGTGCCAGCAGCCGTTTTGACAGTAGCAATCAGCCCCAGCATTTT. The chain joins TRBV5-6 to TRBJ1-5, with TRBD1 as a possible D gene (5 bases). The ends were cut back, 4 bases at V and 0 bases at J, with 11 bases in the middle. Germline lookup yields CDR1 SGHDT and CDR2 YYEEEE. The length of the CDR3 is 15 residues. The whole variable domain, remainder taken from reference TRBV5-6 and TRBJ1-5, is DAGVTQSPTHLIKTRGQQVTLRCSPKSGHDTVSWYQQALGQGPQFIFQYYEEEERQRGNFPDRFSGHQFPNYSSELNVNALLLGDSALYLCASSRFDSSNQPQHFGDGTRLSIL.

V is TRBV6-5 and J is TRBJ2-7; D is perhaps TRBD1 (6 bases). The germline gives CDR1 MNHEY, CDR2 SVGAGI. V lost 6 bases and J lost 4, with 10 bases in between. The CDR3 has 12 residues. CDR3 loop: CASSRDRYEQYF. For the CDR3, the DNA is TGTGCCAGCAGCCGTGACAGGTACGAGCAGTACTTC.

V is TRBV6-5 and J is TRBJ1-2; 7 bases are a match to TRBD1. Germline V lookup: CDR1 MNHEY, CDR2 SVGAGI. The CDR3 runs to 13 residues. The V gene end was trimmed by 5 bases and the J gene end by 8 bases; junction bases not matched to a gene: 8. CDR3 region: CASSPDREGGYTF. Written as DNA, the CDR3 is TGTGCCAGCAGTCCCGACAGGGAAGGGGGCTACACCTTC.

V is TRBV28 and J is TRBJ2-7; 7 nucleotides align to TRBD2. Germline V gene sequence: CDR1 MDHEN, CDR2 SYDVKM. This CDR3 is built from 14 residues. Losses at the gene ends were 2 bases for V and 3 bases for J; bases not matched to a gene: 4. As DNA, the CDR3 is TGTGCCAGCAGTTTACTAGCGGCCAGCTACGAGCAGTACTTC. Amino acid sequence: CASSLLAASYEQYF.

In this sample, this clone turned up a few times. The chain carries TRBV10-3 and TRBJ2-5; TRBD1 is a possible D gene (6 bases). V was cut by 3 bases and J by 5 bases, with 13 bases left in between. This CDR3 has 14 residues. Looked up from germline, CDR1 is ENHRY and CDR2 is SYGVKD. The CDR3 is CAISERAGDETQYF. Written as DNA, the CDR3 is TGTGCCATCAGTGAAAGGGCAGGGGACGAGACCCAGTACTTC.

This clone was observed once. Sequence at one end of the junction differs from germline and may be a read error. The V call is TRBV28, the J call TRBJ1-2, with 7 bases fitting TRBD1. Germline V lookup: CDR1 MDHEN, CDR2 SYDVKM. This CDR3 has 16 residues. CDR3: CASSLWGTATNHGYTF. CDR3 nucleotides: TGTGCCAGCAGTTTATGGGGGACAGCAACTAACCATGGCTACACCTTC.

This clone was found many times. The gene calls are TRBV2 and TRBJ1-1; 8 bases agree with TRBD1. CDR1 and CDR2 (germline): SNHLY, FYNNEI. This CDR3 is 11 amino acids long. Germline trimming cut 6 bases from V and 12 bases from J; bases unmatched to any gene: 6. CDR3 sequence reads: CASSTGGLTFF. The CDR3 DNA follows: TGTGCCAGCAGCACAGGGGGGTTGACTTTCTTT.

This clone was seen once. The rearrangement joins TRBV28 to TRBJ1-4, with 12 bases aligning to TRBD1. V gave up 6 bases and J gave up 8 bases; unmatched junction bases: 7. This CDR3 spans 15 amino acids. The germline V gene has CDR1 MDHEN and CDR2 SYDVKM. The CDR3 nucleotides are TGTGCCAGCAGCCCAGGGACAGGGGGCTTCGAAAAACTGTTTTTT. It codes for CASSPGTGGFEKLFF.

On this clone: An end of the junction differs from the germline gene, which may be a read error. The J gene is TRBJ2-2, the V gene TRBV7-7; no clear D. The CDR3 length is 13 residues. Germline V lookup: CDR1 SSHAT, CDR2 FNYEAQ (reference sequence). The CDR3 loop reads CASSQDSGGELFF. The CDR3 bases are TGTGCTAGCAGCCAAGACTCCGGCGGGGAGCTGTTTTTT. The full variable domain, in which reference TRBV7-7 and TRBJ2-2 provide the parts outside the CDR3, is GAGVSQSPRYKVTKRGQDVTLRCDPISSHATLYWYQQALGQGPEFLTYFNYEAQPDKSGLPSDRFSAERPEGSISTLTIQRTEQRDSAMYRCASSQDSGGELFFGEGSRLTVL.

The chain employs TRBV5-4 and TRBJ2-6; 11 bases map to TRBD1. The V and J ends lost 5 bases and 3 bases, in that order; junction bases with no gene match: 7. This CDR3 has 17 residues. Looked up from germline, CDR1 is SGHNT and CDR2 is YYREEE (reference sequence). In DNA, the CDR3 is TGTGCCAGCAGTTACGGACAGGGGGCGGATGGGGCCAACGTCCTGACTTTC. Residues: CASSYGQGADGANVLTF.

The chain carries TRBV9 and TRBJ1-1; a weak D match, TRBD1 (6 bases). This CDR3 region has 14 residues. V was cut by 0 bases and J by 10 bases, with 16 bases left in between. Germline CDR1 is SGDLS and CDR2 is YYNGEE. CDR3 region: CASSVDGGGLGAFF. In nucleotides, the CDR3 is TGTGCCAGCAGCGTAGATGGCGGGGGGCTGGGAGCTTTCTTT.

This clone occurred once. This chain links TRBV28 with TRBJ1-1, with a tentative D call TRBD1 (5 bases). V was cut by 2 bases and J by 10 bases, with 14 bases left in between. The CDR3 runs to 13 residues. Germline V gene data show CDR1 as MDHEN and CDR2 as SYDVKM. CDR3 nucleotides: TGTGCCAGCAGTTTACGCGGGGCCGATTCAGCTTTCTTT. Amino acids: CASSLRGADSAFF.

The V call is TRBV7-9, the J call TRBJ2-5; 7 bases agree with TRBD2. V lost 3 bases to trimming and J lost 4 bases; unmatched junction nucleotides: 17. There are 18 residues in the CDR3. Germline V gives CDR1 SEHNR, CDR2 FQNEAQ (reference sequence). CDR3 region: CASSFPPSAGAGRETQYF. In DNA, the CDR3 is TGTGCCAGCAGCTTTCCTCCGTCGGCGGGAGCGGGCAGAGAGACCCAGTACTTC.

This rearrangement joins TRBV20-1 to TRBJ2-7, with D perhaps matching TRBD1 (6 bases). This CDR3 is 11 amino acids long. Germline values: CDR1 DFQATT, CDR2 SNEGSKA (reference sequence). The V end was cut by 7 bases, the J end by 5 bases, with 12 bases between. DNA for the CDR3: TGCAGTGGAGGCAGGGGCAACGAGCAGTACTTC. Translation: CSGGRGNEQYF.

V usage is TRBV7-6 and J usage is TRBJ1-4, with TRBD1 matching over 9 bases. Germline assignment: CDR1 SGHVS and CDR2 FNYEAQ. The CDR3 runs to 13 residues. The J segment lost 6 bases and the V segment lost 5 bases, leaving 1 base of the junction unmatched. In DNA, the CDR3 is TGTGCCAGCAGCCGGGACAGGGATGAAAAACTGTTTTTT. Encoded protein: CASSRDRDEKLFF.

This sequence joins TRBV4-2 and TRBJ2-7, with 12 bases identical to TRBD1. Germline CDR1 LGHNA, CDR2 YNFKEQ. This CDR3 is 16 amino acids long. V lost 0 bases, J lost 7 bases, and 7 bases stayed unmatched. The CDR3 region has the DNA TGTGCCAGCAGCCAAGATGAGCGGGACAGGGGGCGTGAGCAGTACTTC. This codes for CASSQDERDRGREQYF.

The chain joins TRBV28 to TRBJ1-3; no clear D. The V end was cut by 2 bases, the J end by 2 bases, with 7 bases between. This CDR3 contains 14 residues. Germline V gives CDR1 MDHEN, CDR2 SYDVKM. CDR3 coding DNA: TGTGCCAGCAGTTTACACGGGGCTGGAAACACCATATATTTT. This sequence encodes CASSLHGAGNTIYF. Complete variable domain (other parts from reference TRBV28 and TRBJ1-3): DVKVTQSSRYLVKRTGEKVFLECVQDMDHENMFWYRQDPGLGLRLIYFSYDVKMKEKGDIPEGYSVSREKKERFSLILESASTNQTSMYLCASSLHGAGNTIYFGEGSWLTVV.

This chain joins TRBV6-4 and TRBJ2-3; TRBD2 matches 11 bases. The CDR3 totals 13 residues. After removal of 4 bases from V and 8 bases from J, the junction contained 2 bases not matched to a gene. Germline CDR1 is MRHNA and CDR2 is SNTAGT. The CDR3 is CASSATSGSTQYF. The CDR3 DNA follows: TGTGCCAGCAGTGCAACTAGCGGGAGTACGCAGTATTTT.

The chain combines TRBV5-1 with TRBJ1-1; D is perhaps TRBD1 (5 bases). The length of the CDR3 is 16 residues. Deletions cut 3 bases from V and 2 bases from J, with 17 bases between. The germline CDR1 and CDR2 sequences are SGHRS and YFSETQ. This chain's CDR3 is CASSSGTAILNTEAFF. The CDR3, as DNA: TGCGCCAGCAGCTCCGGGACTGCTATTCTTAACACTGAAGCTTTCTTT.

The rearrangement joins TRBV7-2 to TRBJ1-6, with D perhaps TRBD1 (6 bases). This CDR3 is 13 amino acids long. Germline-derived CDR1 and CDR2 are SGHTA and FQGNSA. Trimming took 4 bases from V and 10 from J, leaving 11 bases between them. The CDR3 loop is CASSSKGGSPLHF. The DNA for the CDR3 is TGTGCCAGCAGCTCAAAAGGGGGATCACCCCTCCACTTT.

J is TRBJ1-1 and V is TRBV30; TRBD1 is a possible D gene (5 bases). The CDR3 has 13 amino acids. The V end lost 0 bases, the J end lost 3 bases, and 8 bases lay between the germline ends. CDR1 GTSNPN and CDR2 SVGIG come from the germline V gene (reference sequence). This chain's CDR3 is CAWSVRGDTEAFF. For the CDR3, the DNA is TGTGCCTGGAGTGTACGGGGGGACACTGAAGCTTTCTTT.

This sequence joins TRBV18 and TRBJ2-5, with 9 positions matching TRBD1. This CDR3 has 16 amino acids. In germline, CDR1 is KGHSH, CDR2 LQKENI. V gave up 4 bases and J gave up 5 bases; unmatched junction bases: 11. As DNA, the CDR3 is TGTGCCAGCTCACACAATCCGGGACAGGGCGGGGAGACCCAGTACTTC. Translating gives CASSHNPGQGGETQYF.

This clone was seen a handful of times. V gene TRBV7-2 combines with J gene TRBJ2-1, with a weak D call TRBD2 (6 bases). The CDR3 sequence is 15 residues long. Germline assignment: CDR1 SGHTA and CDR2 FQGNSA. V was cut by 5 bases and J by 0 bases, with 11 bases left in between. The CDR3 here is CASSRELSSYNEQFF. The DNA for the CDR3 is TGTGCCAGCAGCCGGGAGCTGAGCTCCTACAATGAGCAGTTCTTC.